This T cell receptor beta chain was sequenced in a study of blood T cells in healthy people across ages. Study-wide results and caveats: Diversity of TCR beta correlated strongly with naive T cell percentage. The recorded TCR beta diversity per million T cells decreased in a roughly linear manner with age.

This clonotype was counted only a few times. Its antigen is still unknown. Looked up from germline, CDR1 is SEHNR and CDR2 is FQNEAQ (reference sequence). The CDR3 has 13 residues. Trimming took 2 bases from V and 6 from J, leaving 11 bases between them. Using a J-beta primer mix together with a sample-barcoded 5' primer, a second PCR was run for roughly 7 to 12 cycles. From the 5' RACE reads, TCRdb called clonotypes with MiXCR, one entry per CDR3 protein. Among about 1.6 million distinct CDR3 sequences, about 35% were seen once, and the ten largest hold about 11%. This TCR derives from a woman aged 30 to 39 in good health. The sequenced sample consisted of blood. V gene TRBV7-9 combines with J gene TRBJ2-7; no clear D. In nucleotides, the CDR3 is TGTGCCAGCAGCTTACCTGACACGGCCGAGCAGTACTTC. Translation: CASSLPDTAEQYF.